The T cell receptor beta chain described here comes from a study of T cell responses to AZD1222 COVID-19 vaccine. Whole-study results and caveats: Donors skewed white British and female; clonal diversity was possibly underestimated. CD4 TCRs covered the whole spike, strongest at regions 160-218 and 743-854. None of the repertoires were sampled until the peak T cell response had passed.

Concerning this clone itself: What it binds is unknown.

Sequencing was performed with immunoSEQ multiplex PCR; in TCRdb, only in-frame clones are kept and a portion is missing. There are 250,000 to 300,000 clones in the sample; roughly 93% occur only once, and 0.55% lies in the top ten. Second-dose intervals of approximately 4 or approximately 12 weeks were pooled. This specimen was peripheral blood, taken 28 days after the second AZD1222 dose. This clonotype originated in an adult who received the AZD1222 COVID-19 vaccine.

This CDR3 reads CASSQWTSAYNEQFF. In DNA, the CDR3 is TGTGCCAGCAGCCAATGGACTAGCGCCTACAATGAGCAGTTCTTC. The rearrangement uses TRBV3-1 (or the pseudogene TRBV3-2) and TRBJ2-1, with 9 bases lining up with TRBD2. The CDR3 loop spans 15 amino acids. Trimming took 2 bases from V and 2 from J; bases not matched to a gene: 1. Germline V lookup: CDR1 LGHDT, CDR2 YNNKEL (reference sequence).